A selection of T cell receptor beta chains follows, all from one sample in a study of neurological immune-mediated disorders. TCRdb passed the 5' RACE reads through MiXCR, listing each CDR3 protein once. The profile covers 45,000 or so distinct CDR3 sequences, with just over 3% appearing a single time and less than 15% taken by the ten largest. Sequenced input: PBMCs. These receptors were taken from a woman aged 45-59 years with multiple sclerosis. Both conserved end residues are part of each CDR3. A D gene is named only where the DNA matches it firmly. The size of a clone is reported for some rows only, either as once, few or many, or as a class for expanded clones.

size	V	D	length	J	CDR3	DNA
many	TRBV20-1	.	14	TRBJ2-5	CSARDHSSGETQYF	TGCAGTGCTAGAGATCATTCCAGCGGAGAGACCCAGTACTTC
many	TRBV7-2	.	15	TRBJ2-5	CASSLEAGGGGTQYF	TGTGCCAGCAGCTTAGAGGCCGGGGGCGGGGGGACCCAGTACTTC
many	TRBV5-1	TRBD1	15	TRBJ2-2	CASTQTGGYTGELFF	TGCGCCAGCACTCAGACAGGGGGCTACACCGGGGAGCTGTTTTTT
many	TRBV20-1	.	11	TRBJ2-7	CGAASPYEQYF	TGCGGAGCCGCCTCCCCTTACGAGCAGTACTTC
many	TRBV20-1	TRBD2	14	TRBJ2-2	CSASGRGGTGELFF	TGCAGTGCTAGTGGACGCGGGGGGACCGGGGAGCTGTTTTTT
many	TRBV7-2	.	11	TRBJ2-5	CASSSLETQYF	TGTGCCAGCAGCTCCCTAGAGACCCAGTACTTC
many	TRBV9	TRBD1	15	TRBJ2-1	CASSVRDSPNNEQFF	TGTGCCAGCAGCGTAAGGGACAGTCCAAACAATGAGCAGTTCTTC
many	TRBV20-1	TRBD1	17	TRBJ2-7	CSARDSAFTGAKYEQYF	TGCAGTGCTAGAGATAGCGCCTTTACAGGGGCCAAGTACGAGCAGTACTTC
many	TRBV5-1	.	14	TRBJ2-5	CASSLVLGESAQYF	TGCGCCAGCAGCTTGGTTCTTGGCGAGTCAGCCCAGTACTTC
many	TRBV20-1	.	14	TRBJ1-5	CSARDPTGGQPQHF	TGCAGTGCTAGGGATCCGACAGGAGGTCAGCCCCAGCATTTT
many	TRBV7-2	TRBD2	16	TRBJ2-3	CASSLVAGGATDTQYF	TGTGCCAGCAGCTTAGTAGCGGGGGGGGCCACAGATACGCAGTATTTT
many	TRBV7-2	.	15	TRBJ2-5	CASSSPGGRGETQYF	TGTGCCAGCAGCTCACCTGGCGGGCGGGGAGAGACCCAGTACTTC
many	TRBV5-1	TRBD2	14	TRBJ2-5	CASSLLGREETQYF	TGCGCCAGCAGCTTGCTGGGGAGGGAAGAGACCCAGTACTTC
few	TRBV27	.	12	TRBJ1-1	CASRSANTEAFF	TGTGCCAGCAGGTCAGCGAACACTGAAGCTTTCTTT
many	TRBV28	.	16	TRBJ1-1	CASSFPGNVGSTEAFF	TGTGCCAGCAGTTTCCCAGGGAATGTAGGGAGCACTGAAGCTTTCTTT
many	TRBV7-2	TRBD1	13	TRBJ1-5	CASSRQGVQPQHF	TGTGCCAGCAGCCGACAGGGGGTTCAGCCCCAGCATTTT
many	TRBV6-5	TRBD1	14	TRBJ2-3	CASNRDSGTDTQYF	TGTGCCAGCAACCGGGACAGTGGCACAGATACGCAGTATTTT
many	TRBV7-2	.	14	TRBJ2-3	CASSLAFPGETQYF	TGTGCCAGCAGCTTAGCTTTCCCTGGGGAGACGCAGTATTTT
many	TRBV7-9	.	14	TRBJ2-3	CASSTRDGTDTQYF	TGTGCCAGCAGCACTAGGGACGGCACAGATACGCAGTATTTT
many	TRBV20-1	TRBD2	15	TRBJ2-5	CSATPGSSGQETQYF	TGCAGTGCCACTCCAGGGTCTAGCGGACAAGAGACCCAGTACTTC
many	TRBV7-2	.	14	TRBJ2-3	CASSLALGDVSQYF	TGTGCCAGCAGCTTAGCCTTGGGAGACGTATCGCAGTATTTT
many	TRBV10-3	TRBD2	17	TRBJ2-7	CAISESVVGGVNSEQYF	TGTGCCATCAGTGAGTCTGTAGTGGGAGGGGTGAATAGCGAGCAGTACTTC
many	TRBV5-1	.	12	TRBJ2-1	CASSLPHNEQFF	TGCGCCAGCAGCTTGCCTCACAATGAGCAGTTCTTC
many	TRBV12-3/TRBV12-4	.	12	TRBJ1-1	CASSDQGAEAFF	TGTGCCAGCAGTGACCAGGGCGCTGAAGCTTTCTTT
.	TRBV5-1	TRBD2	15	TRBJ2-1	CASSLELAGGRREFF	TGCGCCAGCAGCTTGGAACTAGCGGGAGGAAGGAGGGAGTTCTTC
few	TRBV6-6	.	13	TRBJ1-1	CASSYSGIGGAFF	TGTGCCAGCAGTTACTCGGGCATTGGGGGAGCTTTCTTT
many	TRBV5-1	.	14	TRBJ1-2	CASSLGGQRNGYTF	TGCGCCAGCAGCTTGGGAGGACAGCGGAATGGCTACACCTTC
many	TRBV3-1	TRBD2	18	TRBJ2-1	CASSPRLVRLAASNEQFF	TGTGCCAGCAGCCCGAGACTCGTTCGACTAGCGGCCTCCAATGAGCAGTTCTTC
many	TRBV7-8	.	13	TRBJ1-5	CASSLGHNQPQHF	TGTGCCAGCAGCTTAGGTCACAATCAGCCCCAGCATTTT
many	TRBV20-1	TRBD2	14	TRBJ2-3	CSASSGSGTDTQYF	TGCAGTGCTAGCAGCGGGAGCGGTACAGATACGCAGTATTTT
many	TRBV18	.	14	TRBJ1-5	CASSPAGKNQPQHF	TGTGCCAGCTCACCAGCGGGGAAGAATCAGCCCCAGCATTTT
many	TRBV5-1	TRBD1	14	TRBJ1-1	CASRSQGGDPEAFF	TGCGCCAGCAGGTCCCAGGGGGGGGATCCTGAAGCTTTCTTT
many	TRBV6-6	.	15	TRBJ1-2	CASSYGQRDNYGYTF	TGTGCCAGCAGTTACGGACAGAGAGATAACTATGGCTACACCTTC
many	TRBV20-1	.	17	TRBJ2-6	CSATDRTQLSGANVLTF	TGCAGTGCCACAGACAGGACGCAACTTTCTGGGGCCAACGTCCTGACTTTC
many	TRBV5-1	.	15	TRBJ2-1	CASSLVFGQTNEQFF	TGCGCCAGCAGCTTGGTTTTCGGGCAGACCAATGAGCAGTTCTTC
many	TRBV5-1	TRBD1	14	TRBJ1-2	CASSQGQSYYGYTF	TGCGCCAGCAGCCAGGGACAGTCGTACTATGGCTACACCTTC
many	TRBV5-1	TRBD2	16	TRBJ2-1	CASSSGLASRSNEQFF	TGCGCCAGCAGCTCCGGACTAGCCAGCCGATCCAATGAGCAGTTCTTC
many	TRBV7-3	TRBD2	16	TRBJ2-7	CASSLGAGTSAYEQYF	TGTGCCAGCAGCTTAGGGGCCGGGACTAGCGCATACGAGCAGTACTTC
many	TRBV20-1	.	15	TRBJ2-3	CSARDPGGPSDTQYF	TGCAGTGCTAGAGATCCCGGGGGGCCGTCAGATACGCAGTATTTT
many	TRBV24-1	TRBD1	16	TRBJ2-2	CATSDFGGQGLGELFF	TGTGCCACCAGTGATTTCGGGGGACAGGGCCTAGGGGAGCTGTTTTTT